This passage covers 9 T cell receptor beta chains from one sample sequenced in a study of cytomegalovirus exposure and HLA in healthy donors. 60 Vbeta and 13 Jbeta primers were used in PCR. The repertoire was sequenced with immunoSEQ multiplex PCR; TCRdb's copy has only in-frame clones and lacks some. The sample includes more than 150,000 clones, 80% to 85% seen only once; the top ten take around 2%. The sequenced material came from PBMCs. Every receptor here comes from a woman aged 18-30 years in good health and CMV-seropositive.

This chain uses TRBV9 with TRBJ1-3, with D uncertain. The CDR3 length is 14 residues. V was trimmed by 2 bases and J by 6 bases, leaving 12 bases between them. CDR1 is SGDLS, CDR2 YYNGEE, per germline. The CDR3 coding sequence is TGTGCCAGCAGCGTCGGGGTAGAGGAAAACACCATATATTTT. Its protein is CASSVGVEENTIYF.

The chain couples TRBV28 to TRBJ2-7; 7 bases match TRBD1. V shed 8 bases, J shed 5 bases, and the junction held 3 bases outside the gene matches. Germline assignment: CDR1 MDHEN and CDR2 SYDVKM. This CDR3 spans 11 amino acids. CDR3 in amino acids: CASGQAHEQYV. The CDR3 coding sequence is TGTGCCAGCGGACAGGCGCACGAGCAGTACGTC.

This rearrangement joins TRBV7-2 to TRBJ1-5, with 10 bases lining up with TRBD1. Trimming cost V 5 bases and J 1 base; bases outside gene matches: 11. The CDR3 runs 18 residues. CDR1 and CDR2 from the germline V gene are SGHTA and FQGNSA. CDR3 amino acids: CASSEDRGWYRSNQPQHF. The CDR3 DNA reads TGTGCCAGCAGCGAGGACAGGGGGTGGTATAGGAGCAATCAGCCCCAGCATTTT. Combining the CDR3 with reference TRBV7-2 and TRBJ1-5 gives the whole variable domain GAGVSQSPSNKVTEKGKDVELRCDPISGHTALYWYRQSLGQGLEFLIYFQGNSAPDKSGLPSDRFSAERTGGSVSTLTIQRTQQEDSAVYLCASSEDRGWYRSNQPQHFGDGTRLSIL.

V is TRBV6-1 and J is TRBJ2-3, with D tentatively TRBD2 (6 bases). V was cut by 4 bases and J by 0 bases, with 11 bases left in between. The CDR3 covers 15 residues. CDR1 is MNHNS and CDR2 is SASEGT in the germline V gene. The CDR3: CASSGVSGSTDTQYF. The CDR3 DNA sequence: TGTGCCAGCAGTGGGGTCAGCGGGAGCACAGATACGCAGTATTTT.

The CDR3 DNA follows: TGTGCCAGCAGATACAGGACAGGGGAGGGGTACTTC. Translation: CASRYRTGEGYF. The gene calls are TRBV6-1 and TRBJ2-7; 9 nucleotides align to TRBD1. The CDR3 sequence is 12 residues long. The V gene end was trimmed by 6 bases and the J gene end by 12 bases; junction bases not matched to a gene: 9. The germline V gene encodes CDR1 MNHNS and CDR2 SASEGT.

The V and J genes are TRBV11-2 and TRBJ2-1; TRBD1 matches at 8 bases. The trim removed 3 bases at V and 15 bases at J, leaving 4 bases unmatched. The germline V gene encodes CDR1 SGHAT and CDR2 FQNNGV. This CDR3 contains 11 residues. The CDR3 DNA reads as TGTGCCAGCAGCTTGGACAGGGCCCGGTTCTTC. Residues: CASSLDRARFF.

The rearrangement links TRBV12-5 to TRBJ1-1; 7 bases are shared with TRBD1. V dropped 0 bases and J dropped 0; count of bases not matched to a gene: 7. The CDR3 length is 17 residues. The germline V gene encodes CDR1 LGHNT and CDR2 FRNRAP. In DNA form, the CDR3 reads TGTGCTAGTGGTTTGGTAGTAGGGGGCCCCATGAACACTGAAGCTTTCTTT. It is translated as CASGLVVGGPMNTEAFF.

This clone was seen a single time. The rearrangement uses TRBV5-6 and TRBJ1-4, with D unresolved. CDR1 and CDR2 from the germline V gene are SGHDT and YYEEEE. V lost 1 base and J lost 8, with 18 bases in between. The CDR3 is made up of 16 amino acids. CDR3 DNA sequence: TGTGCCAGCAGCTTGATTCACCGGAGGGATACCGAAAAACTGTTTTTT. Its protein is CASSLIHRRDTEKLFF. Full variable domain (remainder filled in from reference TRBV5-6 and TRBJ1-4): DAGVTQSPTHLIKTRGQQVTLRCSPKSGHDTVSWYQQALGQGPQFIFQYYEEEERQRGNFPDRFSGHQFPNYSSELNVNALLLGDSALYLCASSLIHRRDTEKLFFGSGTQLSVL.

The gene calls are TRBV19 and TRBJ2-3; TRBD1 might be the D (6 bases). The V gene's germline CDR1 is LNHDA and CDR2 SQIVND (reference sequence). CDR3 length equals 14 residues. V lost 10 bases to trimming and J lost 2 bases, with 16 bases between them. CDR3 coding DNA: TGTGCCACCTCGGACAGAGGGGCCACAGATACGCAGTATTTT. It specifies CATSDRGATDTQYF. The whole variable domain, remainder taken from reference TRBV19 and TRBJ2-3, is DGGITQSPKYLFRKEGQNVTLSCEQNLNHDAMYWYRQDPGQGLRLIYYSQIVNDFQKGDIAEGYSVSREKKESFPLTVTSAQKNPTAFYLCATSDRGATDTQYFGPGTRLTVL.